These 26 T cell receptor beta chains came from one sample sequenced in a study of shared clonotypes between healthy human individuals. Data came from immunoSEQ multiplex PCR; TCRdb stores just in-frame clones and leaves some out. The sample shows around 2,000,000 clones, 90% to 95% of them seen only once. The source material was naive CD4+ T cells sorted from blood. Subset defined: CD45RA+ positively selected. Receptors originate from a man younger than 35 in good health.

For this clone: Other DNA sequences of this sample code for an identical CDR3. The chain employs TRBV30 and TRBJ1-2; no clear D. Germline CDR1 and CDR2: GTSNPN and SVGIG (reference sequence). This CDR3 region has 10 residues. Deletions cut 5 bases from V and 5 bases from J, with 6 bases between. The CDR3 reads CAWGQYGYTF. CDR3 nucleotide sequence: TGTGCCTGGGGTCAATATGGCTACACCTTC.

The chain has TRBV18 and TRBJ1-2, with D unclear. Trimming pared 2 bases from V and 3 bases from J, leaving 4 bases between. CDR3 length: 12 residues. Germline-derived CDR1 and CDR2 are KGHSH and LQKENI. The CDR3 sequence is CASSPRDYGYTF. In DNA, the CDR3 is TGTGCCAGCTCACCAAGGGACTATGGCTACACCTTC. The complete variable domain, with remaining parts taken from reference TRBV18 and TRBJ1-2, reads NAGVMQNPRHLVRRRGQEARLRCSPMKGHSHVYWYRQLPEEGLKFMVYLQKENIIDESGMPKERFSAEFPKEGPSILRIQQVVRGDSAAYFCASSPRDYGYTFGSGTRLTVV.

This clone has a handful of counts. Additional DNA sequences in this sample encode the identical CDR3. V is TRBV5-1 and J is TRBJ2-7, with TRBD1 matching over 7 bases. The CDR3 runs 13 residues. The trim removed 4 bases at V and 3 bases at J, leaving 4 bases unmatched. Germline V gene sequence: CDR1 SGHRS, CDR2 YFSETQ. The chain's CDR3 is CASSPGQNYEQYF. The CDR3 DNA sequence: TGCGCCAGCAGCCCGGGACAGAACTACGAGCAGTACTTC.

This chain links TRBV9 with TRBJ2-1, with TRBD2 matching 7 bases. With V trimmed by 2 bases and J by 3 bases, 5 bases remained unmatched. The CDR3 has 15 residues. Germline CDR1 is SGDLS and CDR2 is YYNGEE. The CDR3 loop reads CASSVGGLNYNEQFF. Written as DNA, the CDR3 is TGTGCCAGCAGCGTGGGGGGACTAAACTACAATGAGCAGTTCTTC.

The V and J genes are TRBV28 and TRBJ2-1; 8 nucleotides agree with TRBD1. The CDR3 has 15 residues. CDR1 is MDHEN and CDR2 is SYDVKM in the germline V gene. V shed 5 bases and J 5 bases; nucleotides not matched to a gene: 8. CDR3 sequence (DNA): TGTGCCAGCAGTACCCAGGGGGCAGGCCACAATGAGCAGTTCTTC. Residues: CASSTQGAGHNEQFF.

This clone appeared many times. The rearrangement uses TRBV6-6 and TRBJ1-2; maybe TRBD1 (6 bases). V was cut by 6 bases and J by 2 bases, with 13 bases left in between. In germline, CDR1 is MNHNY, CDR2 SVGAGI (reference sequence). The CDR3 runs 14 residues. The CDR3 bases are TGTGCCAGCAGCACCTGGGGGCCGAACTATGGCTACACCTTC. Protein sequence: CASSTWGPNYGYTF.

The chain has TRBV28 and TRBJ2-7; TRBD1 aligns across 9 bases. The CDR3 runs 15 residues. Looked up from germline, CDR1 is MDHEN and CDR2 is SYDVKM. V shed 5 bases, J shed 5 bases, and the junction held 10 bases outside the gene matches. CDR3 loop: CASSATGTGINEQYF. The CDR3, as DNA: TGTGCCAGCAGTGCTACCGGGACAGGGATCAACGAGCAGTACTTC.

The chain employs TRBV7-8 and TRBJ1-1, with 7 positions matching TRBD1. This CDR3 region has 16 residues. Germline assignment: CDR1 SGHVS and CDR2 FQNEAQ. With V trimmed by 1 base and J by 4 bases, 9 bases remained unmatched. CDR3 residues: CASSLGQTRGRTEAFF. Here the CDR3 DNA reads TGTGCCAGCAGCTTAGGGCAAACTAGGGGGCGCACTGAAGCTTTCTTT.

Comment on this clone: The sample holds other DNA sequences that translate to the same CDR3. The CDR3 DNA is TGTGCCAGCTCACCAGGGGCCGAGACCCAGTACTTC. Translation: CASSPGAETQYF. This chain connects TRBV18 to TRBJ2-5, with a weak D call TRBD1 (5 bases). The CDR3 is 12 residues long. CDR1 and CDR2 from the germline V gene are KGHSH and LQKENI. The V and J ends lost 2 bases and 5 bases respectively, with 6 bases between them.

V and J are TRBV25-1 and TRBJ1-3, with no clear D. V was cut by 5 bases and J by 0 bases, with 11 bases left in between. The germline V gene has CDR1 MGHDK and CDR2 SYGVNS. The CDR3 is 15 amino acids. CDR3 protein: CASSTGTNSGNTIYF. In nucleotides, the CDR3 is TGTGCCAGCAGTACTGGTACCAACTCTGGAAACACCATATATTTT.

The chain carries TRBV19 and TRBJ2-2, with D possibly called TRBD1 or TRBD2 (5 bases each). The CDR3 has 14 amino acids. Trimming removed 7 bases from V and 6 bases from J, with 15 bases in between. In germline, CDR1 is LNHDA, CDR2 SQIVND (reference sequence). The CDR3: CASNHGGTSGELFF. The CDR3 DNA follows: TGTGCCAGTAATCATGGGGGTACTTCCGGGGAGCTGTTTTTT.

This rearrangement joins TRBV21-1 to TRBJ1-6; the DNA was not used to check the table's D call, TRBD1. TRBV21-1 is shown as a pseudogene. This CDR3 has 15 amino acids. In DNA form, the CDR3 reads TGTGCCAGCAGTGTCACAGGGGGCAGAAATTCACCCCTCCACTTT. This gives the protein CASSVTGGRNSPLHF.

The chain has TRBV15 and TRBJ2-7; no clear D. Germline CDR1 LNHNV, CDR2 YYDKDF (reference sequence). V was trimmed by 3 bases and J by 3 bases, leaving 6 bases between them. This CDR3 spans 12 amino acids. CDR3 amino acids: CATSSERYEQYF. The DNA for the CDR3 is TGTGCCACCAGCAGTGAGCGCTACGAGCAGTACTTC.

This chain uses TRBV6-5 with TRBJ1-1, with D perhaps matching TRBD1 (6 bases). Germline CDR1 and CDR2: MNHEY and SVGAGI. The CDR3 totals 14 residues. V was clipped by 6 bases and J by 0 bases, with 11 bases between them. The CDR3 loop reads CASSFGQMNTEAFF. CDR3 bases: TGTGCCAGCAGCTTCGGACAGATGAACACTGAAGCTTTCTTT.

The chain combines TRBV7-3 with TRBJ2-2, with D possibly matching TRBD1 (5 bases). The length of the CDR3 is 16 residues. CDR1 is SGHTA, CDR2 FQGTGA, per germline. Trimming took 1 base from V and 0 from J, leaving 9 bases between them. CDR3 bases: TGTGCCAGCAGCTTAAATCAAGGGGCGAACACCGGGGAGCTGTTTTTT. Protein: CASSLNQGANTGELFF.

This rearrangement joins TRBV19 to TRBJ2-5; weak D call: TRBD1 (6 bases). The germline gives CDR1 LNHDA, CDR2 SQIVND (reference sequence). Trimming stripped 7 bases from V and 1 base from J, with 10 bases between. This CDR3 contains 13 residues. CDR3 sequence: CASNRAAQETQYF. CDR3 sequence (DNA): TGTGCCAGTAACAGGGCAGCCCAAGAGACCCAGTACTTC. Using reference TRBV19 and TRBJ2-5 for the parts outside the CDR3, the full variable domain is DGGITQSPKYLFRKEGQNVTLSCEQNLNHDAMYWYRQDPGQGLRLIYYSQIVNDFQKGDIAEGYSVSREKKESFPLTVTSAQKNPTAFYLCASNRAAQETQYFGPGTRLLVL.

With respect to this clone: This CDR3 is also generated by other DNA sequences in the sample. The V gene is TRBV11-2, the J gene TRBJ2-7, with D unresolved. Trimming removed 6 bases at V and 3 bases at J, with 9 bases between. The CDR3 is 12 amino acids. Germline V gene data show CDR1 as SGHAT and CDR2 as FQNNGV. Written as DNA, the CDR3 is TGTGCCAGCAGTCTGGCCAGCTACGAGCAGTACTTC. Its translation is CASSLASYEQYF. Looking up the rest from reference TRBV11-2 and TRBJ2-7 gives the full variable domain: EAGVAQSPRYKIIEKRQSVAFWCNPISGHATLYWYQQILGQGPKLLIQFQNNGVVDDSQLPKDRFSAERLKGVDSTLKIQPAKLEDSAVYLCASSLASYEQYFGPGTRLTVT.

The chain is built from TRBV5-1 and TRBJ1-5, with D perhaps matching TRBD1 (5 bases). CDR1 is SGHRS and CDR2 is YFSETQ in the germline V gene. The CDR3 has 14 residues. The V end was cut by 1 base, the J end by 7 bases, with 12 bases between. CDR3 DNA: TGCGCCAGCAGCTTGTTTCAGGGAACGCAGCCCCAGCATTTT. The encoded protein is CASSLFQGTQPQHF.

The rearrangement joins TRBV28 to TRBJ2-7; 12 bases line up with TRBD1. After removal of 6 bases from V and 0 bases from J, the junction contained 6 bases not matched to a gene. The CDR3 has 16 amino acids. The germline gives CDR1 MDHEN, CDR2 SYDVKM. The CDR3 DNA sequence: TGTGCCAGCAGCCTTCCGGGACAGGGGGCCTCCTACGAGCAGTACTTC. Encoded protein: CASSLPGQGASYEQYF.

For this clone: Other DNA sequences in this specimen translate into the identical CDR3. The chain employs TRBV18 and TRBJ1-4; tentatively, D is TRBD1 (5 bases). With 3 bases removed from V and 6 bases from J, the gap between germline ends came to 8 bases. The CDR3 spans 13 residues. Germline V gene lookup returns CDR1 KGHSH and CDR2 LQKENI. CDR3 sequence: CASSPGLDEKLFF. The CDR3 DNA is TGTGCCAGCTCACCGGGACTGGATGAAAAACTGTTTTTT.

The CDR3 coding sequence is TGTGCCAGCAGACTAGCGGGAGGCGTCCCGATAACCTACGAGCAGTACTTC. It specifies CASRLAGGVPITYEQYF. V gene TRBV10-3 combines with J gene TRBJ2-7; 13 positions agree with TRBD2. V trimming: 10 bases; J trimming: 2 bases; junction bases outside the gene matches: 14. In germline, CDR1 is ENHRY, CDR2 SYGVKD. This CDR3 has 17 residues.

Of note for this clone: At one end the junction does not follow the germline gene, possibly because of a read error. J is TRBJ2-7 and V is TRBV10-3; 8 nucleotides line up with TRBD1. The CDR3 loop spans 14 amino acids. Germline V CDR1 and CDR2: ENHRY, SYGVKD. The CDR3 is CASSFLDRGGEQYF. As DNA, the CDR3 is TGTGCCAGCAGTTTCCTTGACAGGGGAGGTGAGCAGTACTTC.

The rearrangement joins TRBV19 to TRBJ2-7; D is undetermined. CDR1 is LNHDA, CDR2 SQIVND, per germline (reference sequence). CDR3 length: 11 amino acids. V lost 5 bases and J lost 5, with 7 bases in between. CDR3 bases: TGTGCCAGTAGTGCCTGGAACGAGCAGTACTTC. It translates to CASSAWNEQYF.

CDR3 nucleotides: TGTGCCAGCAGCTTCGTACCGGGGGCGCCGCGCACAGATACGCAGTATTTT. Protein sequence: CASSFVPGAPRTDTQYF. J is TRBJ2-3 and V is TRBV7-2; tentatively, D is TRBD1 or TRBD2 (6 bases each). Per germline, CDR1 SGHTA and CDR2 FQGNSA. Trimming removed 3 bases at V and 1 base at J, with 17 bases between. The CDR3 spans 17 residues.

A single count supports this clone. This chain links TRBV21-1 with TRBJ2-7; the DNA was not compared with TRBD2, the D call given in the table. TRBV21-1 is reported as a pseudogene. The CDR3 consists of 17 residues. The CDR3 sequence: CASSKARAGSGDHEQYF. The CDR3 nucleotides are TGTGCCAGCAGCAAAGCAAGAGCCGGGAGTGGGGATCACGAGCAGTACTTC.

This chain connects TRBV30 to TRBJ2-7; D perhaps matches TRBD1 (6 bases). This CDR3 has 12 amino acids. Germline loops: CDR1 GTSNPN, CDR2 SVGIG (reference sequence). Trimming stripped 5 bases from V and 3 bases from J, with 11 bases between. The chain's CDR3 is CAWGGQSYEQYF. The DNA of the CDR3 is TGTGCCTGGGGTGGACAGAGCTACGAGCAGTACTTC.